This TCR beta chain emerged from a study of T cells in women clearing cervical HPV infection. Study-level information: Controls gave blood once infection was undetectable; cases at lesion identification.

A word on this clone: The read halts 3 residues ahead of the CDR3 end, with the missing end drawn from the germline J gene.

The data were produced by immunoSEQ multiplex PCR, yet TCRdb's version contains in-frame clones alone and is incomplete. The specimen's table records fewer than 40,000 clones. CDR3 size: 13 residues. V lost 4 bases to trimming and J lost 3 bases; unmatched junction nucleotides: 3. Germline values: CDR1 SGHDT, CDR2 YYEEEE. The chain employs TRBV5-6 and TRBJ1-2; 7 bases align to TRBD1. Sequencing used blood buffy coat. This receptor was obtained from a woman aged 18 to 75 with a cervical HPV16 infection that either progressed to CIN3+ or cleared (not recorded which). The CDR3 bases that were read are TGTGCCAGCAGCCCTGACAGGGACTATGGC. As protein: CASSPDRDYG. In full, the CDR3 is CASSPDRDYGYTF.